This T cell receptor beta chain was recovered during a study of shared clonotypes between healthy human individuals. This clone was seen a handful of times. The CDR3 totals 15 residues. The V gene's germline CDR1 is LNHDA and CDR2 SQIVND (reference sequence). V was trimmed by 7 bases and J by 0 bases, leaving 15 bases between them. Samples underwent the assay at deep level. Produced via immunoSEQ multiplex PCR; TCRdb's table is partial and in-frame only. The sample has roughly 1,000,000 clones, 70% to 80% seen once. The chain recombines TRBV19 with TRBJ1-2; D remains ambiguous. The sample taken for sequencing was memory CD4+ T cells from PBMCs. The subset is: CD45RA-negative fraction. The TCR sequence derives from a man in his late teens or twenties in good health. Some clones in this sample may be carry-over from other donors' samples. The CDR3 region is CASKPVAGANYGYTF. CDR3 in DNA: TGTGCCAGTAAACCTGTGGCAGGAGCTAACTATGGCTACACCTTC.